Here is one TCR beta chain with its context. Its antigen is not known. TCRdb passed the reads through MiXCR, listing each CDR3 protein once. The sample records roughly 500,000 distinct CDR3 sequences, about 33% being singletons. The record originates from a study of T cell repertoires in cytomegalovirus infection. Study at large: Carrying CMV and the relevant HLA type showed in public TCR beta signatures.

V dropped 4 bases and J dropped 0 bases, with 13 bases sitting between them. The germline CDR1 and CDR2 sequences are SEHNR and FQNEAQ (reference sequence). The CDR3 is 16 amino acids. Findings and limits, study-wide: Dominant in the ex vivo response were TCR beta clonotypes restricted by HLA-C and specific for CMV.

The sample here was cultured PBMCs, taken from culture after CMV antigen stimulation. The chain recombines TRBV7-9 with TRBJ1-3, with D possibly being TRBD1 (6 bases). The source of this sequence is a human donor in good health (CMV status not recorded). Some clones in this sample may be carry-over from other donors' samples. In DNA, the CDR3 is TGTGCCAGCAGCTCACGACAGGCCTCCTCTGGAAACACCATATATTTT. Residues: CASSSRQASSGNTIYF.